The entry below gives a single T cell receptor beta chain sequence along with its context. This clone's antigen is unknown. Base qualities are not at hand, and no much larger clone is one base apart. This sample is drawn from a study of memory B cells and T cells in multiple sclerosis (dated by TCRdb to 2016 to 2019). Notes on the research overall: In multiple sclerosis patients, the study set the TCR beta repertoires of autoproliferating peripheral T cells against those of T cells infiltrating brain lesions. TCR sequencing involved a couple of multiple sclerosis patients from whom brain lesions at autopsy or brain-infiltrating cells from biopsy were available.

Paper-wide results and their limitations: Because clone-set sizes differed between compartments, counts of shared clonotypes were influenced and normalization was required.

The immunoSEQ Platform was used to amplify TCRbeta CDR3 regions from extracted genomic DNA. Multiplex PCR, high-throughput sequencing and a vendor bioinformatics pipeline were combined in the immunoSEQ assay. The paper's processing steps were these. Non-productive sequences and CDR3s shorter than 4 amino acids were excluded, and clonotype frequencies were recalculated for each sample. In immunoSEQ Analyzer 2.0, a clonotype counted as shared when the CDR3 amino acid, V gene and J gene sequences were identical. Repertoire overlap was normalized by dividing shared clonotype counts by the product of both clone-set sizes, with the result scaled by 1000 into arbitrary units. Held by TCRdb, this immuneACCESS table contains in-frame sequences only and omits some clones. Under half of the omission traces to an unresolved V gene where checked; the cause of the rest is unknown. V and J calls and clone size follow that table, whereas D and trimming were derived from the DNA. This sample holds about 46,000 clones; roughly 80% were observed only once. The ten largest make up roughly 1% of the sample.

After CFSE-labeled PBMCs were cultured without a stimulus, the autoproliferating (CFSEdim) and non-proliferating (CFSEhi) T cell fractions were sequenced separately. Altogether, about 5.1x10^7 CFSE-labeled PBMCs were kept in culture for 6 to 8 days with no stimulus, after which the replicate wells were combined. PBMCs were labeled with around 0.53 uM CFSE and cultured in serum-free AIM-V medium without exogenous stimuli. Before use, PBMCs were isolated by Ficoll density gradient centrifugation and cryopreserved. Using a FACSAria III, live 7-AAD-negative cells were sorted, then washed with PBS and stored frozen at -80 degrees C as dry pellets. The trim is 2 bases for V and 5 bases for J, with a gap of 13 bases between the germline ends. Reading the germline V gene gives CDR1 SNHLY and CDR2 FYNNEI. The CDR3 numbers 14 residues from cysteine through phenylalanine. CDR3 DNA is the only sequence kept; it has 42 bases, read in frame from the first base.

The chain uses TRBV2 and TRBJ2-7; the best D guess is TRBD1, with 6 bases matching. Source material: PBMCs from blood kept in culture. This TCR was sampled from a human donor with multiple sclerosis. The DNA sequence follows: TGTGCCAGCAGTGAAAACAGGGATTCCCACGAGCAGTACTTC. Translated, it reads CASSENRDSHEQYF.